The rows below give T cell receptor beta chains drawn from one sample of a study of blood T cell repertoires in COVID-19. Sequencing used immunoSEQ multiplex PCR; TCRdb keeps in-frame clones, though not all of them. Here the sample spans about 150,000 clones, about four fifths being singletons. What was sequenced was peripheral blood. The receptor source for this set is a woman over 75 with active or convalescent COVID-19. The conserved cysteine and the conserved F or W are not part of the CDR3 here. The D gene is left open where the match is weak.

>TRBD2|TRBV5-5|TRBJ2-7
ASSGGLANSYEQY
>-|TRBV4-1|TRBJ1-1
ASSHPAGVNTEAF
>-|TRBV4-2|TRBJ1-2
ASSQDLANYGYT
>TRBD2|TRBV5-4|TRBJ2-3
ASSLKTSVTDTQY
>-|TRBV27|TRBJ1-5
ASRPREGSNQPQH
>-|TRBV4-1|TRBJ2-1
ASSQRVTSSPTDEQF
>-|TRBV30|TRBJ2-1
AWRNSGPHYLDNEQF
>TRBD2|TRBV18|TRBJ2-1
ASSRGLAGGDNEQF
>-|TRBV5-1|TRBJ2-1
ASSLLANSYNEQF
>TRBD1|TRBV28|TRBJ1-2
ASRRDRVDGYT
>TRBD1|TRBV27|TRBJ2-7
ASSTRTGSYEQY
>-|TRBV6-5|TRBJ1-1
ASSIAGQTATEAF
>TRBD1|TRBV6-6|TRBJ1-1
ASSSIDRGGTEAF
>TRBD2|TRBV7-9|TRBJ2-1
ASSRGSYNEQF